These 18 T cell receptor beta chains came from one sample sequenced in a study of T cell repertoires in cytomegalovirus infection. TCRdb called the reads again in MiXCR, with one record for every CDR3 protein. The sample lists a few hundred thousand distinct CDR3 sequences, more than 8% occurring once. The specimen sequenced was PBMCs. Every receptor here comes from a human donor in good health (CMV status not recorded). Some clones in this sample may be carry-over from other donors' samples.

Many counts were recorded for this clonotype. The chain joins TRBV7-2 to TRBJ2-3; D perhaps matches TRBD1 (5 bases). The germline V gene encodes CDR1 SGHTA and CDR2 FQGNSA. The CDR3 is 14 residues long. V lost 6 bases and J 2 bases, leaving 12 bases between the germline ends. CDR3 region: CASSRQRITDTQYF. DNA of the CDR3: TGTGCCAGCAGTAGACAGAGAATCACAGATACGCAGTATTTT.

This clonotype has just a few counts. The gene calls are TRBV4-3 and TRBJ2-2, with D perhaps TRBD2 (6 bases). Trimming removed 0 bases from V and 5 bases from J, with 10 bases in between. The CDR3 runs to 15 residues. Germline-derived CDR1 and CDR2 are LGHNA and YSLEER. The CDR3 nucleotides read TGCGCCAGCAGCCAAGACGGGAGTGGTACCGGGGAGCTGTTTTTT. Amino acids: CASSQDGSGTGELFF.

This clonotype appeared many times. The V call is TRBV7-2, the J call TRBJ2-5; 8 bases align to TRBD2. This CDR3 contains 16 residues. V dropped 6 bases and J dropped 2; count of bases not matched to a gene: 11. From germline, CDR1 is SGHTA and CDR2 FQGNSA. CDR3 coding DNA: TGTGCCAGCAGACGTAGCGGGATGCGGGGGCAAGAGACCCAGTACTTC. Translating gives CASRRSGMRGQETQYF.

There are many counts of this clonotype. The chain joins TRBV7-3 to TRBJ2-1; TRBD1 matches at 8 bases. This CDR3 has 13 residues. CDR1 and CDR2 (germline): SGHTA, FQGTGA. V was pared by 5 bases and J by 7 bases, with 4 bases of the junction left unmatched. The CDR3 spells CASSHGQGNEQFF. In DNA, the CDR3 is TGTGCCAGCAGCCACGGACAGGGAAATGAGCAGTTCTTC.

The rearrangement uses TRBV5-4 and TRBJ2-3, with unresolved D. Deletions cut 10 bases from V and 0 bases from J, with 21 bases between. From germline, CDR1 is SGHNT and CDR2 YYREEE (reference sequence). The CDR3 sequence is 16 residues long. CDR3 amino acids: CAYLSELGPSTDTQYF. The CDR3, as DNA: TGTGCCTACCTTTCGGAGCTAGGGCCTAGCACAGATACGCAGTATTTT.

This clonotype was detected only a few times. This sequence joins TRBV28 and TRBJ1-5, with D unclear. The V end lost 6 bases, the J end lost 2 bases, and 11 bases lay between the germline ends. Looked up from germline, CDR1 is MDHEN and CDR2 is SYDVKM. The CDR3 loop spans 14 amino acids. The CDR3 DNA is TGTGCCAGCAGCCCGTTCGCCGGCAATCAGCCCCAGCATTTT. Its translation: CASSPFAGNQPQHF.

This clonotype has at least ten counts. The rearrangement joins TRBV12-3 or TRBV12-4 to TRBJ2-4; D is ambiguous. Trimming left V 1 base short and J 6 bases short, with 7 bases between. This CDR3 comprises 13 residues. The CDR3 nucleotides read TGTGCCAGCAGTTTAGGGGGATCAAACATTCAGTACTTC. Its protein product is CASSLGGSNIQYF.

This clonotype came up many times. The V call is TRBV24-1, the J call TRBJ1-1; D perhaps matches TRBD1 (6 bases). V was trimmed by 9 bases and J by 3 bases, leaving 19 bases between them. The germline V gene encodes CDR1 KGHDR and CDR2 SFDVKD. CDR3 length: 15 residues. The CDR3, as DNA: TGTGCCACCTCTTCGGGGGCCCTCTCCGACACTGAAGCTTTCTTT. This translates into CATSSGALSDTEAFF.

The chain carries TRBV5-6 and TRBJ1-2; no firm D call. The CDR3 loop spans 13 amino acids. The germline V gene encodes CDR1 SGHDT and CDR2 YYEEEE. V was shortened by 4 bases and J by 4 bases, with 11 bases between the two germline ends. This chain's CDR3 is CASSELSVYGYTF. In DNA, the CDR3 is TGTGCCAGCAGCGAACTCTCAGTCTATGGCTACACCTTC. Filled out from reference TRBV5-6 and TRBJ1-2, the complete variable domain reads DAGVTQSPTHLIKTRGQQVTLRCSPKSGHDTVSWYQQALGQGPQFIFQYYEEEERQRGNFPDRFSGHQFPNYSSELNVNALLLGDSALYLCASSELSVYGYTFGSGTRLTVV.

The chain recombines TRBV4-2 with TRBJ1-1, with no clear D. Germline V gene lookup returns CDR1 LGHNA and CDR2 YNFKEQ. V was pared by 1 base and J by 2 bases, with 14 bases between. CDR3 length: 16 residues. CDR3 residues: CASSQVRVGPNTEAFF. The CDR3 bases are TGTGCCAGCAGCCAAGTTCGGGTGGGCCCCAACACTGAAGCTTTCTTT.

This clonotype has at least ten counts. V usage is TRBV7-2 and J usage is TRBJ2-7; D remains unclear. Germline V gene lookup returns CDR1 SGHTA and CDR2 FQGNSA. The CDR3 extends over 16 amino acids. The V gene lost 3 bases and the J gene lost 2 bases, with 17 bases spanning the gap. Here the CDR3 DNA reads TGTGCCAGCAGCTTCGACCCCCAGAGGCGAACCTACGAGCAGTACTTC. Translation gives CASSFDPQRRTYEQYF.

With respect to this clonotype: This may stem from a read error, because a much larger clone lies one nucleotide away. The J gene is TRBJ2-7, the V gene TRBV4-1; the D gene is possibly TRBD2 (5 bases). The tail of the sequence fits TRBJ2-1 better, so the J call may be wrong. The CDR3 runs 17 residues. CDR1 MGHRA and CDR2 YSYEKL come from the germline V gene. CDR3 nucleotides: TGTGCCAGCAGCCAAGAGAGGTTAGAGGGCCGTTCCTACGAGCAGTTCTTC. It yields the protein CASSQERLEGRSYEQFF.

In this sample, this clonotype turned up many times. The chain employs TRBV28 and TRBJ2-7, with D hard to call. Looked up from germline, CDR1 is MDHEN and CDR2 is SYDVKM. V lost 3 bases and J 0 bases, leaving 6 bases between the germline ends. This CDR3 has 13 residues. CDR3 loop: CASSFVNSYEQYF. The CDR3 region has the DNA TGTGCCAGCAGTTTTGTCAACTCCTACGAGCAGTACTTC.

This clonotype was seen a few times. V usage is TRBV19 and J usage is TRBJ2-2; TRBD1 aligns across 7 bases. The V segment lost 4 bases and the J segment 0 bases; nucleotides outside the gene matches: 8. Germline loops: CDR1 LNHDA, CDR2 SQIVND (reference sequence). CDR3 length equals 17 residues. CDR3 in DNA: TGTGCCAGTAGTAGACCGGGACAGACTTCGAACACCGGGGAGCTGTTTTTT. Protein: CASSRPGQTSNTGELFF.

The table lists this clonotype with many counts. CDR3 sequence (DNA): TGCGCCAGCAGCCAAGATCGTCAGGGTTGGAATGAAGCTTTCTTT. It yields the protein CASSQDRQGWNEAFF. The chain joins TRBV4-3 to TRBJ1-1; D might be TRBD1 (5 bases). From germline, CDR1 is LGHNA and CDR2 YSLEER. The CDR3 runs 15 residues. The V end lost 0 bases, the J end lost 7 bases, and 15 bases lay between the germline ends.

The chain combines TRBV20-1 with TRBJ1-5; D is undetermined. Germline CDR1 reads DFQATT; CDR2 reads SNEGSKA (reference sequence). This CDR3 region has 13 residues. Trimming pared 5 bases from V and 7 bases from J, leaving 15 bases between. CDR3 bases: TGCAGTGCTCGGGCGCTCTCTCAACAGCCCCAGCATTTT. Amino acid sequence: CSARALSQQPQHF.

This clonotype appeared many times. The rearrangement links TRBV6-1 to TRBJ2-3, with D possibly TRBD1 on 5 matching bases. CDR3 length equals 16 residues. Germline V CDR1 and CDR2: MNHNS, SASEGT. The V end was cut by 7 bases, the J end by 2 bases, with 19 bases between. The CDR3 protein is CASTPSVMTDTDTQYF. For the CDR3, the DNA is TGTGCCAGCACCCCGTCGGTAATGACAGACACAGATACGCAGTATTTT.

The V gene is TRBV6-2 or TRBV6-3, the J gene TRBJ2-1; 11 nucleotides match TRBD2. Trimming at V came to 6 bases and at J to 0 bases, leaving 4 bases not matched to a gene. CDR1 MNHEY and CDR2 SVGEGT come from the germline V gene. The CDR3 extends over 16 amino acids. The CDR3 here is CASRRGLAGSYNEQFF. In nucleotides, the CDR3 is TGTGCCAGCAGGCGTGGACTAGCGGGCTCCTACAATGAGCAGTTCTTC.